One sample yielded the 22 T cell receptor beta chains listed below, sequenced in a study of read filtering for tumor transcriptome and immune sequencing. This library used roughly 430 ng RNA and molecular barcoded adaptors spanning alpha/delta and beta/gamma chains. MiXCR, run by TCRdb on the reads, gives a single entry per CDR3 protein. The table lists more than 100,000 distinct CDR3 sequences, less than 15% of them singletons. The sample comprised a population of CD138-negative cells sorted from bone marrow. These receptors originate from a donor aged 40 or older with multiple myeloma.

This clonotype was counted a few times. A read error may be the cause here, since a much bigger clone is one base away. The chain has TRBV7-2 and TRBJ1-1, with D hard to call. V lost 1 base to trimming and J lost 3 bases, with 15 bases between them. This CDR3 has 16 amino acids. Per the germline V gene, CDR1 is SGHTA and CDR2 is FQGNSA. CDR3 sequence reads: CASSLGGIGGDTEAFF. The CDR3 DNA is TGTGCCAGCAGCTTAGGGGGAATAGGAGGCGACACTGAAGCTTTCTTT.

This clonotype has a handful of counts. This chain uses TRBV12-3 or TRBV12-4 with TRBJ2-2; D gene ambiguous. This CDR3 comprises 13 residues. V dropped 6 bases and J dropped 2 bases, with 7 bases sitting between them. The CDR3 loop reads CASRSLNTGELFF. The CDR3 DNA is TGTGCCAGCAGGTCCCTCAACACCGGGGAGCTGTTTTTT.

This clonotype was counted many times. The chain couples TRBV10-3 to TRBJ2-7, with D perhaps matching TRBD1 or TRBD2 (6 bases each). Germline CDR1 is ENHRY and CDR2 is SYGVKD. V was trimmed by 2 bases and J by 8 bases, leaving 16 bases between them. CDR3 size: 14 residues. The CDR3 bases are TGTGCCATCAGTGAGCCATTACGGGGGCTACAGCAGTACTTC. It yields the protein CAISEPLRGLQQYF.

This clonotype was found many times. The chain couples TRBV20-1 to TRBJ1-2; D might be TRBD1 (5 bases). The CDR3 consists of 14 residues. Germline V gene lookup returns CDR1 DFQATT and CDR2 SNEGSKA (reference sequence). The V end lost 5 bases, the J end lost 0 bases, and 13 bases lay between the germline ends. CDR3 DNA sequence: TGCAGTGCTCCTTGGGGACCAGCTAACTATGGCTACACCTTC. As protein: CSAPWGPANYGYTF.

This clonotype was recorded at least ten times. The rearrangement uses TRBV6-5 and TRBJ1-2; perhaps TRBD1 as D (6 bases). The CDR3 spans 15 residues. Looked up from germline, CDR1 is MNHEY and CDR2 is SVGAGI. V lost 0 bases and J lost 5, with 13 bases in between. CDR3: CASSYSKGQWYGYTF. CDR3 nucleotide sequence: TGTGCCAGCAGTTACTCGAAAGGACAGTGGTATGGCTACACCTTC.

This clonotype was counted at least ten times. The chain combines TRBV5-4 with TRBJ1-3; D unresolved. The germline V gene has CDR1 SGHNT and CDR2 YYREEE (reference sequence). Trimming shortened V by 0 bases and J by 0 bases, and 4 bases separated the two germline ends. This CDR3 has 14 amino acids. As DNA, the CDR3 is TGTGCCAGCAGCTTGGGAATCTCTGGAAACACCATATATTTT. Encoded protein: CASSLGISGNTIYF.

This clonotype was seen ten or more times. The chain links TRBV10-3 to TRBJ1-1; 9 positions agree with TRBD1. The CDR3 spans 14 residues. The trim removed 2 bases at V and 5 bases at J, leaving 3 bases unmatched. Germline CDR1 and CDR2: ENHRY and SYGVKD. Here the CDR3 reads CAISEPTGGTEAFF. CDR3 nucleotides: TGTGCCATCAGTGAGCCGACAGGGGGGACTGAAGCTTTCTTT.

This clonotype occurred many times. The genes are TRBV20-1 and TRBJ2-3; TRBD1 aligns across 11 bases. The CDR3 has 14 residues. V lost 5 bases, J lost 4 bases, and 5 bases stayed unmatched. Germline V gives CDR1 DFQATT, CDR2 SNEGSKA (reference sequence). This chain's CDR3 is CSAPGQGDADTQYF. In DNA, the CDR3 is TGCAGTGCTCCGGGACAGGGGGATGCAGATACGCAGTATTTT.

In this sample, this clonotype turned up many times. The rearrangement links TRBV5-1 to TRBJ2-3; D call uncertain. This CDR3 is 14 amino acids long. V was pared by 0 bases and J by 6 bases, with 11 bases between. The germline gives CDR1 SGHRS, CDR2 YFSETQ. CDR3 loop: CASSLGPGLDTQYF. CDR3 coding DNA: TGCGCCAGCAGCTTGGGACCCGGGTTGGATACGCAGTATTTT.

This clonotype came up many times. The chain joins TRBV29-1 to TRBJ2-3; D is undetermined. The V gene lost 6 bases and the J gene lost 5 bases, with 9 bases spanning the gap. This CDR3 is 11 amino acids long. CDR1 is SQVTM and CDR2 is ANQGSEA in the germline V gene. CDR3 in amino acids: CSVEKGDTQYF. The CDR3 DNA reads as TGCAGCGTCGAGAAGGGAGATACGCAGTATTTT.

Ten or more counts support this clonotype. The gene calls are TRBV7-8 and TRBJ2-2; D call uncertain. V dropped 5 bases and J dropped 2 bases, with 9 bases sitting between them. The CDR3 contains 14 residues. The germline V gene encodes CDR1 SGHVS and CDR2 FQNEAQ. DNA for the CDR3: TGTGCCAGCAGCAAAGTCAGAAACACCGGGGAGCTGTTTTTT. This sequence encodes CASSKVRNTGELFF. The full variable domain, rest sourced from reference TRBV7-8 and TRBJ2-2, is GAGVSQSPRYKVAKRGQDVALRCDPISGHVSLFWYQQALGQGPEFLTYFQNEAQLDKSGLPSDRFFAERPEGSVSTLKIQRTQQEDSAVYLCASSKVRNTGELFFGEGSRLTVL.

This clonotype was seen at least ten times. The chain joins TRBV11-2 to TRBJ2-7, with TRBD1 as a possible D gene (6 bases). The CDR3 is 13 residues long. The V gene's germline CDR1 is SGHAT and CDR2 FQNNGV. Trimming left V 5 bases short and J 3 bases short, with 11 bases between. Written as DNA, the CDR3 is TGTGCCAGCAGCAGCACAGGGTTCTACGAGCAGTACTTC. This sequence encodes CASSSTGFYEQYF.

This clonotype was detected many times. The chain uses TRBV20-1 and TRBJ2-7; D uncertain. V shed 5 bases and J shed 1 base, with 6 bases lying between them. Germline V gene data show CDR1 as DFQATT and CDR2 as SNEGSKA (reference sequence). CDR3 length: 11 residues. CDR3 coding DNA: TGCAGTGCTCACTATTCCTACGAGCAGTACTTC. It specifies CSAHYSYEQYF.

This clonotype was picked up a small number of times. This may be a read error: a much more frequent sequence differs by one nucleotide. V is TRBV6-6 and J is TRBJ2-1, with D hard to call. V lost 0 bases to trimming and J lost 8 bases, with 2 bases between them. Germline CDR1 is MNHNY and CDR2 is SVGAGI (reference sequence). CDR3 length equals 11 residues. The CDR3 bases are TGTGCCAGCAGTTACTCGGATGAGCAGTTCTTC. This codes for CASSYSDEQFF.

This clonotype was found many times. Here the CDR3 reads CASSYREYNEQFF. The CDR3 DNA reads TGTGCCAGCAGTTATCGAGAGTACAATGAGCAGTTCTTC. The gene calls are TRBV6-2 or TRBV6-3 and TRBJ2-1, with unresolved D. V gave up 3 bases and J gave up 4 bases, with 7 bases separating them. The CDR3 consists of 13 residues. The germline V gene encodes CDR1 MNHEY and CDR2 SVGEGT.

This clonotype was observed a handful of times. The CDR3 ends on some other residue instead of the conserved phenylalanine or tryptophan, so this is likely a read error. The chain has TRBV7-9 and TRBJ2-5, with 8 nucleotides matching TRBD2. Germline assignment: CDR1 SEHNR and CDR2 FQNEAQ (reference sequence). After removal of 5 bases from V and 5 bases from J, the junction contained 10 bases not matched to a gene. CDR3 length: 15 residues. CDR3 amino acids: CASSPTGGAWETQYC. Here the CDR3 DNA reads TGTGCCAGCAGCCCAACCGGGGGGGCTTGGGAGACCCAGTACTGC.

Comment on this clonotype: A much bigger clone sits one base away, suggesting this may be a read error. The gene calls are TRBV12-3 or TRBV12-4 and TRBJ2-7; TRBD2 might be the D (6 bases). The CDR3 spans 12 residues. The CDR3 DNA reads TGTGCCGGCAGTTTGCGGGGCCCCCGGCAGTACTTC. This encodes CAGSLRGPRQYF.

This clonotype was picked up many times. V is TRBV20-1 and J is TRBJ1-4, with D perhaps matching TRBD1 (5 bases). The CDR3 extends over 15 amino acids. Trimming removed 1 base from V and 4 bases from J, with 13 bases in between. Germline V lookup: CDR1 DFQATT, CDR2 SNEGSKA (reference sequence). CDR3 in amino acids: CSARVPGTSNEKLFF. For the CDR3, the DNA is TGCAGTGCTAGAGTGCCCGGGACGAGTAATGAAAAACTGTTTTTT.

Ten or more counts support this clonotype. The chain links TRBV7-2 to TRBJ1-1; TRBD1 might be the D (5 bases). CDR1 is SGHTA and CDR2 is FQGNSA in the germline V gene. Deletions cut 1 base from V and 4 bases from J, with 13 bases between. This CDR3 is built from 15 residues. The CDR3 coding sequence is TGTGCCAGCAGCTTAGAGGGGCGGGGCCCCACTGAAGCTTTCTTT. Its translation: CASSLEGRGPTEAFF. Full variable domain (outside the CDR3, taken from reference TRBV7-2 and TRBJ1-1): GAGVSQSPSNKVTEKGKDVELRCDPISGHTALYWYRQSLGQGLEFLIYFQGNSAPDKSGLPSDRFSAERTGGSVSTLTIQRTQQEDSAVYLCASSLEGRGPTEAFFGQGTRLTVV.

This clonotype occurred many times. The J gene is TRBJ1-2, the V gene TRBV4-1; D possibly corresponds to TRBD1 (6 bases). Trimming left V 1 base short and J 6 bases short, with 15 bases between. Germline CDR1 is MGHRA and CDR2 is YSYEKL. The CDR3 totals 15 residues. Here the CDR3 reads CASSQGLTGRNGYTF. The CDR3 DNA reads TGCGCCAGCAGCCAAGGTCTCACAGGGAGGAATGGCTACACCTTC.

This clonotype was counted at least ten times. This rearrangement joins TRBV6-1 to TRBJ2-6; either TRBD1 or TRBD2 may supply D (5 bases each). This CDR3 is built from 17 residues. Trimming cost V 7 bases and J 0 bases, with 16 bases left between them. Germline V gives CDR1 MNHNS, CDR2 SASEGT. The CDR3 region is CASTTPDSGSGANVLTF. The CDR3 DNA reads TGTGCCAGCACCACTCCCGACAGCGGCTCTGGGGCCAACGTCCTGACTTTC.

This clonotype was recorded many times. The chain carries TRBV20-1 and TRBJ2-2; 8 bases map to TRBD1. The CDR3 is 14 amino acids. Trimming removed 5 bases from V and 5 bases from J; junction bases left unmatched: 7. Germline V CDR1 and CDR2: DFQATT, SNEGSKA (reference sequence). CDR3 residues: CSASTGGETGELFF. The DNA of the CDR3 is TGCAGTGCTTCTACAGGGGGAGAGACCGGGGAGCTGTTTTTT.